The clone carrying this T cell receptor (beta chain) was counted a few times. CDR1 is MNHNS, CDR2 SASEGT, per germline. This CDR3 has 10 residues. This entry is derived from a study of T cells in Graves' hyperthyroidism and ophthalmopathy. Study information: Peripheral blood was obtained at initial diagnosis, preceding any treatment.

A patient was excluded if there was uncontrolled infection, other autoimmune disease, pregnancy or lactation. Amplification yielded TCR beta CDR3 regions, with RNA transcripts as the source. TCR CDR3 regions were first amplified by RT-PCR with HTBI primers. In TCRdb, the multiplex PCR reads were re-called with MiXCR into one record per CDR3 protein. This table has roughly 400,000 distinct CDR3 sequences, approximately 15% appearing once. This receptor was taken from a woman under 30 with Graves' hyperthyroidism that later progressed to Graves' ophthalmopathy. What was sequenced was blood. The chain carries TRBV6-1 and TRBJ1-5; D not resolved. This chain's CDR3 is CPYSNQPQHF. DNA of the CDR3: TGTCCATATAGCAATCAGCCCCAGCATTTT.